These T cell receptor beta chains were read from a single sample in a study of vaccination effects on CD4 cells after COVID-19. These receptors' antigens are unknown. Repertoires were generated with immunoSEQ multiplex PCR, while TCRdb's copy carries only in-frame clones and drops some. The table has roughly 15,000 clones, more than 65% seen once. The starting material was CD4+ T cells from PBMCs cultured with SARS-CoV-2 spike peptides, obtained after COVID-19 vaccination. These receptors all come from a human donor who had a prior SARS-CoV-2 infection. CDR3s include the opening cysteine and the closing phenylalanine or tryptophan. D genes are given only for firm matches. Clone sizes are given selectively: once, few, many, or a class where the clone is expanded.

size: .; D: TRBD1; V: TRBV6-6; J: TRBJ1-6; CDR3: CASSSRGTGISPLHF; DNA: TGTGCCAGCAGCTCGAGGGGGACAGGGATCTCACCCCTCCACTTT
size: .; D: TRBD1; V: TRBV11-2; J: TRBJ1-6; CDR3: CASRPQGAGGNSPLHF; DNA: TGTGCCAGCAGACCTCAGGGGGCAGGGGGCAATTCACCCCTCCACTTT
size: .; D: TRBD2; V: TRBV5-5; J: TRBJ2-3; CDR3: CASSLPLAGTFSTDTQYF; DNA: TGTGCCAGCAGCTTGCCGCTAGCGGGAACCTTTAGCACAGATACGCAGTATTTT
size: .; D: .; V: TRBV9; J: TRBJ2-1; CDR3: CASSVVPGSYNEQFF; DNA: TGTGCCAGCAGCGTAGTGCCAGGTTCCTACAATGAGCAGTTCTTC
size: .; D: TRBD2; V: TRBV18; J: TRBJ2-3; CDR3: CASSPLSGSGDTQYF; DNA: TGTGCCAGCTCACCACTTAGCGGGTCTGGAGATACGCAGTATTTT
size: .; D: .; V: TRBV19; J: TRBJ1-6; CDR3: CASSISGRNNSPLHF; DNA: TGTGCCAGTAGTATCTCTGGACGGAATAATTCACCCCTCCACTTT
size: .; D: TRBD1; V: TRBV5-1; J: TRBJ1-4; CDR3: CASSQVGTGGNEKLFF; DNA: TGCGCCAGCAGCCAAGTCGGGACAGGGGGGAATGAAAAACTGTTTTTT
size: .; D: .; V: TRBV6-6; J: TRBJ2-2; CDR3: CASSSSNTGELFF; DNA: TGTGCCAGCAGTTCGTCGAACACCGGGGAGCTGTTTTTT
size: few; D: TRBD2; V: TRBV2; J: TRBJ2-5; CDR3: CATGTSGAEETQYF; DNA: TGTGCCACCGGGACTAGCGGGGCAGAAGAGACCCAGTACTTC
size: .; D: .; V: TRBV6-2/TRBV6-3; J: TRBJ2-5; CDR3: CASSRRTVETQYF; DNA: TGTGCCAGCAGTCGTCGGACAGTTGAGACCCAGTACTTC
size: .; D: .; V: TRBV30; J: TRBJ2-5; CDR3: CAWKKPRGQETQYF; DNA: TGTGCCTGGAAAAAACCAAGGGGCCAAGAGACCCAGTACTTC
size: once; D: .; V: TRBV19; J: TRBJ1-2; CDR3: CASQSGRANYGYTF; DNA: TGTGCCAGTCAGAGCGGAAGGGCTAACTATGGCTACACCTTC
size: medium-sized; D: TRBD1; V: TRBV30; J: TRBJ1-6; CDR3: CAWSVQGGGSPLHF; DNA: TGTGCCTGGAGTGTACAGGGGGGAGGATCACCCCTCCACTTT
size: .; D: .; V: TRBV6-5; J: TRBJ1-2; CDR3: CASWSGAGGYTF; DNA: TGTGCCAGCTGGTCCGGGGCCGGGGGCTACACCTTC
size: .; D: .; V: TRBV2; J: TRBJ2-7; CDR3: CASSDPGLYEQYF; DNA: TGTGCCAGCAGTGATCCGGGACTCTACGAGCAGTACTTC
size: .; D: TRBD1; V: TRBV7-2; J: TRBJ2-1; CDR3: CASSYRTGHNEQFF; DNA: TGTGCCAGCAGCTACCGGACAGGGCACAATGAGCAGTTCTTC
size: .; D: .; V: TRBV5-6; J: TRBJ1-1; CDR3: CASSLLWGPNTEAFF; DNA: TGTGCCAGCAGCTTGCTATGGGGCCCGAACACTGAAGCTTTCTTT
size: .; D: TRBD1; V: TRBV19; J: TRBJ1-4; CDR3: CATEKDRGGTNEKLFF; DNA: TGTGCCACTGAGAAGGACAGGGGGGGGACTAATGAAAAACTGTTTTTT
size: few; D: .; V: TRBV10-3; J: TRBJ2-3; CDR3: CAISAGDTDTQYF; DNA: TGTGCCATCAGTGCGGGAGACACAGATACGCAGTATTTT
size: .; D: TRBD1; V: TRBV2; J: TRBJ1-3; CDR3: CASSLTGGGNTIYF; DNA: TGTGCCAGCAGCCTGACAGGGGGCGGAAACACCATATATTTT
size: .; D: .; V: TRBV25-1; J: TRBJ2-1; CDR3: CASSALSSYNEQFF; DNA: TGTGCCAGCAGTGCATTGAGCTCCTACAATGAGCAGTTCTTC
size: .; D: .; V: TRBV11-3; J: TRBJ2-1; CDR3: CASSLRRSSYNEQFF; DNA: TGTGCCAGCAGCTTACGCAGGAGCTCCTACAATGAGCAGTTCTTC
size: large; D: TRBD2; V: TRBV4-3; J: TRBJ2-1; CDR3: CASSQTLGGRRHEQFF; DNA: TGCGCCAGCAGCCAGACCCTCGGCGGGAGAAGACATGAGCAGTTCTTC
size: .; D: .; V: TRBV21-1; J: TRBJ1-2; CDR3: CASSKVPEVHYGYTF; DNA: TGTGCCAGCAGCAAAGTACCCGAAGTCCACTATGGCTACACCTTC
size: .; D: TRBD1; V: TRBV5-1; J: TRBJ1-4; CDR3: CASSIRQGSGLFF; DNA: TGCGCCAGCAGCATACGACAGGGGAGTGGACTGTTTTTT
size: .; D: TRBD2; V: TRBV6-1; J: TRBJ2-1; CDR3: CASSVIGGRAYNEQFF; DNA: TGTGCCAGCAGTGTGATTGGAGGGAGGGCCTACAATGAGCAGTTCTTC
size: .; D: TRBD2; V: TRBV19; J: TRBJ2-3; CDR3: CASQQSGLAGSDTQYF; DNA: TGTGCCAGCCAGCAATCGGGACTAGCGGGGTCAGATACGCAGTATTTT
size: .; D: .; V: TRBV5-1; J: TRBJ2-1; CDR3: CASSRGRANSGDEQFF; DNA: TGCGCCAGCAGCAGGGGGAGGGCTAACTCAGGCGATGAGCAGTTCTTC
size: .; D: TRBD2; V: TRBV24-1; J: TRBJ2-1; CDR3: CAIGTSDYNEQFF; DNA: TGTGCCATCGGGACTAGCGACTACAATGAGCAGTTCTTC
size: .; D: .; V: TRBV7-6; J: TRBJ2-3; CDR3: CASSFYGQTTDTQYF; DNA: TGTGCCAGCAGCTTTTACGGACAAACCACAGATACGCAGTATTTT
size: few; D: .; V: TRBV5-1; J: TRBJ1-5; CDR3: CASSLAGQPNQPQHF; DNA: TGCGCCAGCAGCTTGGCTGGACAGCCTAATCAGCCCCAGCATTTT
size: .; D: .; V: TRBV7-9; J: TRBJ1-5; CDR3: CASSLASAGVQQPQHF; DNA: TGTGCCAGCAGCTTAGCTTCAGCCGGGGTTCAGCAGCCCCAGCATTTT
size: .; D: .; V: TRBV12-5; J: TRBJ2-3; CDR3: CASAQMTPTDTQYF; DNA: TGTGCTAGTGCCCAGATGACTCCCACAGATACGCAGTATTTT
size: few; D: .; V: TRBV6-4; J: TRBJ1-5; CDR3: CASLRGLSNQPQHF; DNA: TGTGCCAGCCTCCGAGGGTTGTCAAATCAGCCCCAGCATTTT
size: .; D: .; V: TRBV15; J: TRBJ1-5; CDR3: CATSRDGDQPQHF; DNA: TGTGCCACCAGCAGAGATGGGGATCAGCCCCAGCATTTT
size: .; D: .; V: TRBV7-2; J: TRBJ2-3; CDR3: CASSSDYGIVTQYF; DNA: TGTGCCAGCAGTTCCGACTACGGGATTGTTACGCAGTATTTT
size: few; D: .; V: TRBV30; J: TRBJ1-2; CDR3: CAWRRDENYGYTF; DNA: TGTGCCTGGAGAAGGGACGAAAACTATGGCTACACCTTC
size: .; D: .; V: TRBV11-2; J: TRBJ1-4; CDR3: CASSYLDKRKLFF; DNA: TGTGCCAGCAGCTATTTGGACAAAAGAAAACTGTTTTTT
size: .; D: TRBD2; V: TRBV5-1; J: TRBJ2-3; CDR3: CASSLGLAGDTSTDTQYF; DNA: TGCGCCAGCAGCTTGGGACTAGCGGGGGATACTAGCACAGATACGCAGTATTTT
size: .; D: .; V: TRBV7-2; J: TRBJ2-3; CDR3: CASSPSVGTDTQYF; DNA: TGTGCCAGCAGCCCATCTGTTGGCACAGATACGCAGTATTTT
size: .; D: .; V: TRBV19; J: TRBJ1-5; CDR3: CASSPPYNQPQHF; DNA: TGTGCCAGTAGTCCCCCATACAATCAGCCCCAGCATTTT
size: .; D: TRBD2; V: TRBV11-3; J: TRBJ2-2; CDR3: CASSLREGRGGELFF; DNA: TGTGCCAGCAGCTTAAGGGAGGGCCGTGGCGGGGAGCTGTTTTTT
size: .; D: .; V: TRBV28; J: TRBJ1-1; CDR3: CASGSGQRTEAFF; DNA: TGTGCCAGCGGGTCCGGACAGCGAACTGAAGCTTTCTTT
size: .; D: .; V: TRBV14; J: TRBJ1-2; CDR3: CASSQSARGYGYTF; DNA: TGTGCCAGCAGCCAATCCGCGAGGGGATATGGCTACACCTTC
size: .; D: .; V: TRBV19; J: TRBJ1-5; CDR3: CASNFWGRNQPQHF; DNA: TGTGCCAGTAATTTCTGGGGACGCAATCAGCCCCAGCATTTT
size: .; D: TRBD2; V: TRBV7-2; J: TRBJ2-5; CDR3: CASSRETSGQETQYF; DNA: TGTGCCAGCAGCCGCGAGACTAGCGGGCAAGAGACCCAGTACTTC
size: medium-sized; D: .; V: TRBV7-6; J: TRBJ1-3; CDR3: CASSLGAWDGSGNTIYF; DNA: TGTGCCAGCAGCTTAGGGGCTTGGGATGGCTCTGGAAACACCATATATTTT
size: .; D: TRBD2; V: TRBV10-3; J: TRBJ2-1; CDR3: CAISPWDGLAGNEQFF; DNA: TGTGCCATCAGTCCCTGGGATGGGCTAGCGGGAAACGAGCAGTTCTTC
size: .; D: .; V: TRBV7-2; J: TRBJ1-2; CDR3: CASSLNRVNYYGYTF; DNA: TGTGCCAGCAGCTTAAACAGGGTAAACTACTATGGCTACACCTTC
size: once; D: .; V: TRBV28; J: TRBJ1-1; CDR3: CASSSRREAFF; DNA: TGTGCCAGCAGTTCCCGCAGAGAAGCTTTCTTT
size: .; D: .; V: TRBV5-6; J: TRBJ2-7; CDR3: CASSLGFGSYEQYF; DNA: TGTGCCAGCAGCTTGGGTTTCGGATCCTACGAGCAGTACTTC
size: .; D: .; V: TRBV7-2; J: TRBJ2-1; CDR3: CASSLVSSSYNEQFF; DNA: TGTGCCAGCAGCTTAGTATCGAGCTCCTACAATGAGCAGTTCTTC
size: .; D: .; V: TRBV5-4; J: TRBJ1-1; CDR3: CASSFWQSNTEAFF; DNA: TGTGCCAGCAGCTTTTGGCAGTCGAACACTGAAGCTTTCTTT